Following are 10 T cell receptor beta chains from one sample sequenced in a study of blood T cell repertoires in COVID-19 (dated by TCRdb to 2020 to 2021). Receptor amplification or capture employed the immunoSEQ multiplex PCR assay. The immuneACCESS repertoire file appears here via TCRdb, limited to in-frame rearrangements. These files lack a portion of the clones; in checked studies, under half of the deficit traces to unresolved V genes, and the cause of the others is not known. This sample comprises about 160,000 clones, 60% to 85% of them detected only once. Clones ranked in the top ten supply more than 7% of the sample. The sequenced sample was peripheral blood. The receptor source for this set is a woman between 55 and 75 years old with COVID-19, enrolled during active disease.

V is TRBV28 and J is TRBJ2-1; 7 bases fit TRBD2. Germline trimming cut 3 bases from V and 8 bases from J; bases unmatched to any gene: 13. Per germline, CDR1 MDHEN and CDR2 SYDVKM. This CDR3 comprises 16 residues. The DNA of the CDR3 is TGTGCCAGCAGTTTCTCCCGCGGGGGTCTTTTCGATGAGCAGTTCTTC. Translated, it gives CASSFSRGGLFDEQFF.

On this clone itself: Here the CDR3 omits its conserved ending phenylalanine or tryptophan, so a read error is the likely source. The DNA is omitted, as the CDR3 cannot be located on it reliably, and the CDR3 follows TCRdb's listing. The chain couples TRBV2 to TRBJ1-2; TRBD1 is the table's D call, not checked against the DNA. Counting both end residues, the CDR3 totals 12 amino acids. Germline V lookup: CDR1 SNHLY, CDR2 FYNNEI. CDR3 region: CASSSGVGQVPL.

About this clone: The junction shows a germline mismatch at one end, possibly a read error. The V call is TRBV7-7, the J call TRBJ1-1; D is uncertain. The CDR3 contains 13 residues. CDR1 and CDR2 from the germline V gene are SSHAT and FNYEAQ (reference sequence). The CDR3 sequence: CASSFDTNTEAFF. The CDR3 region has the DNA TGTGCTAGCAGCTTCGACACGAACACTGAAGCTTTCTTT.

The rearrangement joins TRBV5-1 to TRBJ1-2, with TRBD1 identical over 9 bases. Germline lookup yields CDR1 SGHRS and CDR2 YFSETQ. The CDR3 has 16 amino acids. V gave up 4 bases and J gave up 7 bases; unmatched junction bases: 14. This CDR3 is CASSPQGTGFPGGYTF. The CDR3 DNA sequence: TGCGCCAGCAGCCCCCAAGGGACAGGGTTCCCAGGTGGCTACACCTTC.

The chain links TRBV5-1 to TRBJ2-1, with TRBD2 as a possible D gene (5 bases). CDR3 length: 13 residues. The ends were cut back, 5 bases at V and 4 bases at J, with 10 bases in the middle. In germline, CDR1 is SGHRS, CDR2 YFSETQ. This CDR3 reads CASSSTSYNEQFF. CDR3 DNA sequence: TGCGCCAGCAGTTCAACTAGTTACAATGAGCAGTTCTTC.

This chain connects TRBV9 to TRBJ2-3; D is unclear. Germline V CDR1 and CDR2: SGDLS, YYNGEE. Trimming left V 0 bases short and J 6 bases short, with 8 bases between. The CDR3 runs 13 residues. The DNA of the CDR3 is TGTGCCAGCAGCGTAGACACAGAGGATACGCAGTATTTT. It translates to CASSVDTEDTQYF.

In this sample, this clone turned up a few times. This chain joins TRBV18 and TRBJ2-2; D is perhaps TRBD2 (6 bases). In germline, CDR1 is KGHSH, CDR2 LQKENI. Between the trimmed V and J ends, which lost 6 bases and 2 bases, there was a span of 16 bases. This CDR3 spans 16 amino acids. The CDR3: CASSLTAGPNTGELFF. CDR3 sequence (DNA): TGTGCCAGCTCCCTCACCGCGGGGCCCAACACCGGGGAGCTGTTTTTT.

This clone appeared once. The V and J genes are TRBV19 and TRBJ1-3; D remains unclear. The CDR3 spans 15 residues. The V end lost 1 base, the J end lost 5 bases, and 12 bases lay between the germline ends. The germline gives CDR1 LNHDA, CDR2 SQIVND (reference sequence). The CDR3 DNA reads TGTGCCAGTAGTATAGTTGCCACAACCCGAAACACCATATATTTT. It specifies CASSIVATTRNTIYF.

This clone was counted many times. Distinct nucleotide sequences in the sample also encode this CDR3. The chain links TRBV14 to TRBJ1-2; the D gene is possibly TRBD1 (6 bases). The germline V gene encodes CDR1 SGHDN and CDR2 FVKESK. This CDR3 is built from 13 residues. The ends were cut back, 1 base at V and 4 bases at J, with 7 bases in the middle. The CDR3 is CASSQVGAYGYTF. The CDR3 region has the DNA TGTGCCAGCAGCCAAGTGGGGGCCTATGGCTACACCTTC.

This clone was counted only a few times. The genes are TRBV7-2 and TRBJ2-2, with 11 bases that match TRBD2. The germline CDR1 and CDR2 sequences are SGHTA and FQGNSA. The CDR3 runs to 16 residues. With V trimmed by 4 bases and J by 6 bases, 7 bases remained unmatched. Written as DNA, the CDR3 is TGTGCCAGCAGCTATACTAGCGGGAGAGGGCCCGGGGAGCTGTTTTTT. Encoded protein: CASSYTSGRGPGELFF.